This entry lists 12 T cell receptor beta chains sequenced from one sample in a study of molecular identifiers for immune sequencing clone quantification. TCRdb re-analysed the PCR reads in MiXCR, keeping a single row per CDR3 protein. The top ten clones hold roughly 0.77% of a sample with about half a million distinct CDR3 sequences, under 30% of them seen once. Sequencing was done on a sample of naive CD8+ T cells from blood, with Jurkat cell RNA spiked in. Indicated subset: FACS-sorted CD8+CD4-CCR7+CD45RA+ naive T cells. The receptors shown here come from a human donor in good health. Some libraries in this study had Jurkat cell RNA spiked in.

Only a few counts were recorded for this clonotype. The CDR3 region has the DNA TGTGCCAGCAGCCAAGAGAGTTCCGTGAACACTGAAGCTTTCTTT. Translating it yields CASSQESSVNTEAFF. The rearrangement uses TRBV3-1 and TRBJ1-1, with unresolved D. CDR3 length: 15 residues. Germline V lookup: CDR1 LGHDT, CDR2 YNNKEL (reference sequence). The V gene lost 0 bases and the J gene lost 0 bases, with 8 bases spanning the gap.

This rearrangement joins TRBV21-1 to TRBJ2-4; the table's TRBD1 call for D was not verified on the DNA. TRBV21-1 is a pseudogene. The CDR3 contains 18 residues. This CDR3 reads CASSKQYRGVVAKNIQYF. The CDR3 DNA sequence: TGTGCCAGCAGCAAACAGTACAGGGGGGTAGTAGCCAAAAACATTCAGTACTTC.

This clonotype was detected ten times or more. CDR3 sequence (DNA): TGTGCCTGGAGTGTAATGGGGTCGGACACTGAAGCTTTCTTT. As protein: CAWSVMGSDTEAFF. The chain employs TRBV30 and TRBJ1-1; D gene ambiguous. The CDR3 consists of 14 residues. CDR1 is GTSNPN, CDR2 SVGIG, per germline (reference sequence). The V end lost 0 bases, the J end lost 3 bases, and 11 bases lay between the germline ends.

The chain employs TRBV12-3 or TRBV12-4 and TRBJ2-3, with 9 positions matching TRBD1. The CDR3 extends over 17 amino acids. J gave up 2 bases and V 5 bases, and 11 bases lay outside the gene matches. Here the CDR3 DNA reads TGTGCCAGCAGTGGATCCGGGACAGGGCAAAACACAGATACGCAGTATTTT. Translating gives CASSGSGTGQNTDTQYF.

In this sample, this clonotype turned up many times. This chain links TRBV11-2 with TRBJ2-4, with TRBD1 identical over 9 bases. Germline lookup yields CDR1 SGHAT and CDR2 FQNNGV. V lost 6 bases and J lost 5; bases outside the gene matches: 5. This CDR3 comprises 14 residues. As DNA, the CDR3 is TGTGCCAGCAGTTCGGGACAGGGTGAAAACATTCAGTACTTC. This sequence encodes CASSSGQGENIQYF.

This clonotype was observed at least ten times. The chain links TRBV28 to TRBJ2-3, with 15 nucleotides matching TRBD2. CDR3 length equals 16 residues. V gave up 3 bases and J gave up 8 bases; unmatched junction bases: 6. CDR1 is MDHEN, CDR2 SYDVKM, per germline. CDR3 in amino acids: CASSFGLAGGRGTQYF. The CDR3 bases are TGTGCCAGCAGTTTCGGACTAGCGGGAGGGAGAGGTACGCAGTATTTT.

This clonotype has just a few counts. CDR3 in DNA: TGTGCCAGCAGCTCAGGGGGGCGACGAAAACTGTTTTTT. Translation gives CASSSGGRRKLFF. The V and J genes are TRBV13 and TRBJ1-4; 7 bases line up with TRBD1. V trimming: 4 bases; J trimming: 10 bases; junction bases outside the gene matches: 6. Germline V lookup: CDR1 PRHDT, CDR2 FYEKMQ (reference sequence). The CDR3 is 13 residues long.

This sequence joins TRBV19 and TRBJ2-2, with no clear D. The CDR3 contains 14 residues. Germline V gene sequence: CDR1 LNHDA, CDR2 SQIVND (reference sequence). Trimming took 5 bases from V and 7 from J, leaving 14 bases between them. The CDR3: CASSPGPLVGELFF. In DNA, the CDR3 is TGTGCCAGTAGTCCTGGTCCTCTTGTCGGGGAGCTGTTTTTT.

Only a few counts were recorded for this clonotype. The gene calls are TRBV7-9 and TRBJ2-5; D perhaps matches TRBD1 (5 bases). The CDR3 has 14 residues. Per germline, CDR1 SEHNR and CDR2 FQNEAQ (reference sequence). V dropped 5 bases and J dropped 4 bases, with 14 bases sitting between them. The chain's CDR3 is CASSIQEYRETQYF. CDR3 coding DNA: TGTGCCAGCAGCATACAGGAGTACCGAGAGACCCAGTACTTC.

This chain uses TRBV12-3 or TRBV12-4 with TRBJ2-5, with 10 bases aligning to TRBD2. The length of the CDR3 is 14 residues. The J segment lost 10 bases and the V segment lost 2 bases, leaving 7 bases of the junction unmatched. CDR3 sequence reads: CASSLLAGVPDQYF. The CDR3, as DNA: TGTGCCAGCAGTTTACTAGCGGGGGTCCCGGACCAGTACTTC.

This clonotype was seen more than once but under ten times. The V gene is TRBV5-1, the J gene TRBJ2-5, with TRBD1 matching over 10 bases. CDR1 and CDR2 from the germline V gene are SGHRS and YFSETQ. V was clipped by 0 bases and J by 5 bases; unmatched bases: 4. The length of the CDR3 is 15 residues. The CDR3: CASSLVWDRGETQYF. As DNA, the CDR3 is TGCGCCAGCAGCTTGGTGTGGGACAGGGGTGAGACCCAGTACTTC.

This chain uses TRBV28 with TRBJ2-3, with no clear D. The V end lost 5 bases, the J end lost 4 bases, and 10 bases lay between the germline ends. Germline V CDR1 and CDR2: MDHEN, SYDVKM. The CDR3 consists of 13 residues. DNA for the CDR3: TGTGCCAGCAGTCCCGCCGGTGCAGATACGCAGTATTTT. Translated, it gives CASSPAGADTQYF.